This entry lists 19 T cell receptor beta chains sequenced from one sample in a study of blood T cell repertoires in COVID-19 (dated by TCRdb to the early 2020s). To prepare the library, the immunoSEQ multiplex PCR assay was applied. As stored in TCRdb, this immuneACCESS dataset retains in-frame rearrangements with V and J assigned. A fraction of the clones does not appear; measured against another copy, unresolved V genes explain less than half of the discrepancy, and the remainder lacks a known reason. For this sample the table gives around 78,000 clones, of which about 89% were detected only once. The top ten constitute around 2% of the sample. The sequenced material came from peripheral blood. The receptors stem from a woman aged 60 to 75 with acute or convalescent COVID-19.

V gene TRBV6-2 or TRBV6-3 combines with J gene TRBJ2-7; perhaps TRBD1 as D (6 bases). The CDR3 loop spans 15 amino acids. Germline CDR1 and CDR2: MNHEY and SVGEGT. The V gene lost 5 bases and the J gene lost 2 bases, with 16 bases spanning the gap. The CDR3 nucleotides read TGTGCCAGCAGTAACACCGGGACATACCCCTACGAGCAGTACTTC. This sequence encodes CASSNTGTYPYEQYF.

This chain links TRBV25-1 with TRBJ2-5; D is perhaps TRBD2 (6 bases). CDR1 is MGHDK, CDR2 SYGVNS, per germline. This CDR3 spans 13 amino acids. V was shortened by 5 bases and J by 4 bases, with 11 bases between the two germline ends. The CDR3 region has the DNA TGTGCCAGCAGTCGACTAGTTTCAGAGACCCAGTACTTC. Translation gives CASSRLVSETQYF.

V gene TRBV30 combines with J gene TRBJ1-2, with D possibly being TRBD1 (6 bases). Trimming shortened V by 2 bases and J by 4 bases, and 14 bases separated the two germline ends. The CDR3 is 14 amino acids. CDR1 GTSNPN and CDR2 SVGIG come from the germline V gene (reference sequence). CDR3 in DNA: TGTGCCTGGAGTCCAGACAGGACTAGCTATGGCTACACCTTC. It is translated as CAWSPDRTSYGYTF.

The genes are TRBV7-2 and TRBJ2-1; 12 positions match TRBD1. The CDR3 has 15 amino acids. Germline loops: CDR1 SGHTA, CDR2 FQGNSA. V shed 0 bases and J 15 bases; nucleotides not matched to a gene: 9. In DNA form, the CDR3 reads TGTGCCAGCAGCTTAGCGGGACAGGGGGCGCCGAGGTGGTTCTTC. Amino acid sequence: CASSLAGQGAPRWFF.

The rearrangement links TRBV18 to TRBJ2-2, with TRBD2 matching over 7 bases. Trimming took 6 bases from V and 3 from J; bases not matched to a gene: 4. Per the germline V gene, CDR1 is KGHSH and CDR2 is LQKENI. This CDR3 is 14 amino acids long. CDR3 in amino acids: CASSGREDTGELFF. In DNA, the CDR3 is TGTGCCAGCTCTGGACGGGAGGACACCGGGGAGCTGTTTTTT. The complete variable domain, with remaining parts taken from reference TRBV18 and TRBJ2-2, reads NAGVMQNPRHLVRRRGQEARLRCSPMKGHSHVYWYRQLPEEGLKFMVYLQKENIIDESGMPKERFSAEFPKEGPSILRIQQVVRGDSAAYFCASSGREDTGELFFGEGSRLTVL.

V is TRBV7-9 and J is TRBJ2-5; 10 bases line up with TRBD1. The CDR3 loop spans 17 amino acids. J lost 5 bases, V lost 2 bases, and 11 bases had no gene match. Germline CDR1 is SEHNR and CDR2 is FQNEAQ (reference sequence). This CDR3 reads CASSLLLGQGERETQYF. CDR3 in DNA: TGTGCCAGCAGCTTACTCCTCGGACAGGGGGAACGGGAGACCCAGTACTTC.

V gene TRBV7-9 combines with J gene TRBJ2-7; 7 nucleotides align to TRBD1. Losses at the gene ends were 4 bases for V and 1 base for J; bases not matched to a gene: 7. The CDR3 extends over 15 amino acids. Germline lookup yields CDR1 SEHNR and CDR2 FQNEAQ (reference sequence). CDR3 in DNA: TGTGCCAGCAGCTCCTATGGACAGGCGTCCTACGAGCAGTACTTC. As protein: CASSSYGQASYEQYF. The full variable domain, with the rest looked up from reference TRBV7-9 and TRBJ2-7, is DTGVSQNPRHKITKRGQNVTFRCDPISEHNRLYWYRQTLGQGPEFLTYFQNEAQLEKSRLLSDRFSAERPKGSFSTLEIQRTEQGDSAMYLCASSSYGQASYEQYFGPGTRLTVT.

J is TRBJ1-6 and V is TRBV7-8; D may be TRBD1 (5 bases). The V end was cut by 1 base, the J end by 8 bases, with 18 bases between. This CDR3 comprises 17 residues. Germline CDR1 SGHVS, CDR2 FQNEAQ. The CDR3 loop reads CASSLEGPRQGYSPLHF. Here the CDR3 DNA reads TGTGCCAGCAGCTTAGAAGGGCCGCGGCAGGGTTATTCACCCCTCCACTTT.

The CDR3 region is CASSYSRGSTGELFF. The CDR3 coding sequence is TGTGCCAGCAGTTACTCGAGAGGGTCCACCGGGGAGCTGTTTTTT. The J gene is TRBJ2-2, the V gene TRBV6-5, with D possibly being TRBD2 (5 bases). V shed 0 bases and J shed 4 bases, with 9 bases lying between them. The CDR3 runs to 15 residues. From germline, CDR1 is MNHEY and CDR2 SVGAGI.

The rearrangement links TRBV27 to TRBJ2-1; 11 nucleotides match TRBD1. The germline CDR1 and CDR2 sequences are MNHEY and SMNVEV (reference sequence). The CDR3 spans 15 residues. V lost 6 bases and J lost 9; bases outside the gene matches: 10. CDR3 bases: TGTGCCAGCAGAGACGGACAGGGGGCTTTTAGTGAGCAGTTCTTC. It codes for CASRDGQGAFSEQFF.

This clone occurred a few times. The chain couples TRBV10-3 to TRBJ1-1; TRBD1 aligns across 7 bases. Germline V CDR1 and CDR2: ENHRY, SYGVKD. The CDR3 runs to 15 residues. V lost 8 bases and J lost 0; bases outside the gene matches: 9. CDR3 amino acids: CAISSGGGMNTEAFF. In nucleotides, the CDR3 is TGTGCCATCTCTTCAGGGGGAGGCATGAACACTGAAGCTTTCTTT.

This rearrangement joins TRBV4-3 to TRBJ2-3; TRBD2 matches 11 bases. This CDR3 comprises 16 residues. The V gene's germline CDR1 is LGHNA and CDR2 YSLEER. V lost 4 bases and J lost 7; bases outside the gene matches: 10. The CDR3 region is CASSPLLAGETNTQYF. The CDR3 nucleotides read TGCGCCAGCAGCCCCTTACTAGCGGGAGAAACAAATACGCAGTATTTT.

This chain links TRBV6-5 with TRBJ2-7; D perhaps matches TRBD1 (6 bases). CDR3 size: 15 residues. CDR1 and CDR2 (germline): MNHEY, SVGAGI. Deletions cut 5 bases from V and 2 bases from J, with 16 bases between. The CDR3 DNA sequence: TGTGCCAGCAGTCACCCCCCGACAGGTACCTACGAGCAGTACTTC. As protein: CASSHPPTGTYEQYF.

This clone was seen a handful of times. This chain uses TRBV10-3 with TRBJ2-2; TRBD1 agrees at 7 bases. The CDR3 covers 17 residues. Trimming took 1 base from V and 2 from J; bases not matched to a gene: 7. Per the germline V gene, CDR1 is ENHRY and CDR2 is SYGVKD. The CDR3 DNA sequence: TGTGCCATCAGTGAGTTCTCGCGACAGGGAAACACCGGGGAGCTGTTTTTT. Protein: CAISEFSRQGNTGELFF.

The gene calls are TRBV14 and TRBJ2-1; 7 bases match TRBD2. CDR3 length equals 14 residues. Trimming took 0 bases from V and 6 from J; bases not matched to a gene: 2. Germline V CDR1 and CDR2: SGHDN, FVKESK. The CDR3 here is CASSQESSGNEQFF. The CDR3, as DNA: TGTGCCAGCAGCCAAGAGTCTAGCGGCAATGAGCAGTTCTTC.

The chain couples TRBV7-3 to TRBJ2-1, with 12 bases that match TRBD1. CDR1 and CDR2 (germline): SGHTA, FQGTGA. Trimming at V came to 5 bases and at J to 6 bases, leaving 5 bases not matched to a gene. CDR3 length equals 15 residues. CDR3 bases: TGTGCCAGCAGCCCAGGGACAGGGGGCTTCAATGAGCAGTTCTTC. It yields the protein CASSPGTGGFNEQFF. Supplemented by reference TRBV7-3 and TRBJ2-1, the full variable domain reads GAGVSQTPSNKVTEKGKYVELRCDPISGHTALYWYRQSLGQGPEFLIYFQGTGAADDSGLPNDRFFAVRPEGSVSTLKIQRTERGDSAVYLCASSPGTGGFNEQFFGPGTRLTVL.

This clone has a handful of counts. The V and J genes are TRBV30 and TRBJ2-1; 11 positions agree with TRBD2. V lost 4 bases and J lost 1; bases outside the gene matches: 3. CDR1 is GTSNPN and CDR2 is SVGIG in the germline V gene (reference sequence). The CDR3 has 15 residues. CDR3 nucleotides: TGTGCCTGGACTAGACTAGCGGGGTCCTACAATGAGCAGTTCTTC. It yields the protein CAWTRLAGSYNEQFF.

The V call is TRBV4-1, the J call TRBJ2-3, with a weak D call TRBD2 (6 bases). V lost 0 bases and J 0 bases, leaving 13 bases between the germline ends. There are 17 residues in the CDR3. CDR1 and CDR2 from the germline V gene are MGHRA and YSYEKL. As DNA, the CDR3 is TGCGCCAGCAGCCAAGATTTCGGGGGAGCTAGCACAGATACGCAGTATTTT. Translation: CASSQDFGGASTDTQYF.

DNA for the CDR3: TGTGCCAGCAGTTTGGACAGGGGGGGCACTGAAGCTTTCTTT. It yields the protein CASSLDRGGTEAFF. The V call is TRBV2, the J call TRBJ1-1, with 10 bases identical to TRBD1. J lost 4 bases, V lost 5 bases, and 4 bases had no gene match. Germline loops: CDR1 SNHLY, CDR2 FYNNEI. This CDR3 contains 14 residues.